Listed here is a single T cell receptor beta chain. Its antigen is as yet unknown. The data are from a study of CD8+ T cells in alopecia areata. Reverse transcribed after extraction, RNA yielded cDNA as the sequencing template. TCRdb's table, derived via immunoSEQ multiplex PCR, lists solely in-frame clones and lacks some. The repertoire holds about 76,000 clones, around 67% seen once, with about a quarter in the top ten. V was pared by 5 bases and J by 2 bases, with 8 bases between. CDR1 SGHTA and CDR2 FQGTGA come from the germline V gene. There are 13 residues in the CDR3. Notes on the study in general: In scalp and blood during tofacitinib, many expanded lesional clones persisted.

Sample treatment: oral pan-JAK inhibitor, 5-10 mg twice daily. This TCR was sampled from a human donor with alopecia areata. The chain recombines TRBV7-3 with TRBJ2-3; unclear D gene. The sequenced sample was CD8+ T cells sorted from blood, obtained at week 24, from a patient treated with tofacitinib. The CDR3: CASSPLTTDTQYF. The DNA for the CDR3 is TGTGCCAGCAGCCCCCTTACCACAGATACGCAGTATTTT.